Here is one TCR beta chain with its context. Its antigen is not identified. Primers included in the PCR were 60 Vbeta and 13 Jbeta primers. Generated by immunoSEQ multiplex PCR, the TCRdb table keeps only in-frame clones and is missing some. The table lists under 150,000 clones, 70% to 75% of them singletons. The V gene's germline CDR1 is LNHDA and CDR2 SQIVND (reference sequence). Germline trimming cut 5 bases from V and 5 bases from J; bases unmatched to any gene: 8. The length of the CDR3 is 15 residues. This entry is derived from a study of cytomegalovirus exposure and HLA in healthy donors. Whole-study findings and limits: The dataset shows that most TCR sequences were rare, while some public TCRs occurred in many donors. Among TCR beta chains, those listed as cytomegalovirus-associated numbered roughly 150. An analysis that came later showed most CMV-associated TCR beta chains appearing HLA-restricted. Later work showed greater clonal expansion in HLA-associated TCR beta chains than in equally common others.

The chain is built from TRBV19 and TRBJ2-5; 10 positions agree with TRBD2. This receptor was obtained from a woman aged 35 to 49 in good health and CMV-seronegative. Sequenced material: PBMCs. The CDR3 reads CASSASGGPRETQYF. CDR3 sequence (DNA): TGTGCCAGTAGTGCTAGCGGGGGACCTAGGGAGACCCAGTACTTC. Using reference TRBV19 and TRBJ2-5 for the parts outside the CDR3, the full variable domain is DGGITQSPKYLFRKEGQNVTLSCEQNLNHDAMYWYRQDPGQGLRLIYYSQIVNDFQKGDIAEGYSVSREKKESFPLTVTSAQKNPTAFYLCASSASGGPRETQYFGPGTRLLVL.